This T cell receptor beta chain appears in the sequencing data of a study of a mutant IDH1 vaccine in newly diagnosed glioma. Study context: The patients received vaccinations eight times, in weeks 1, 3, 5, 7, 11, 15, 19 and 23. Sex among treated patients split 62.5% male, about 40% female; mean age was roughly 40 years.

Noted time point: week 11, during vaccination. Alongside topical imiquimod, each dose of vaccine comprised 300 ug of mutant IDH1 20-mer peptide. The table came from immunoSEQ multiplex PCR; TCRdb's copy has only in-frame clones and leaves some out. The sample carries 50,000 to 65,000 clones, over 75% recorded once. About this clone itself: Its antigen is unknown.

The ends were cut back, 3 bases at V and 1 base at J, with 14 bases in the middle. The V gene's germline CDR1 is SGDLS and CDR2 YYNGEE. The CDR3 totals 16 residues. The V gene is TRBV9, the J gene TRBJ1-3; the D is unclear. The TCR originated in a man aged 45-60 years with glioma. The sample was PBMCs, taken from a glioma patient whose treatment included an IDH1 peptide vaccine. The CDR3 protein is CASSAADSLSGNTIYF. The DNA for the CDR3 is TGTGCCAGCAGCGCAGCGGACTCGCTGTCTGGAAACACCATATATTTT.